This is a list of T cell receptor beta chains from one sample in a study of identical twins. TCRdb analysed the 5' RACE reads with MiXCR anew, one entry per CDR3 protein. The sample yields approximately 600,000 distinct CDR3 sequences, about 7.6% seen once. The same sample was also used in a study of yellow fever vaccine responses in identical twins.

Material for sequencing was PBMCs. The receptors were sampled from a woman under 30 in good health. The CDR3 runs from the conserved cysteine through the conserved F or W. A D gene is named only where the DNA matches it firmly. Only some rows state a clone size, as once, few, many or a class for expanded clones.

cdr3_nt	cdr3_aa	v_call	clone_size	d_call	j_call	cdr3_length
TGCGCCAGCAGCTTGACCCTAGCGGACGCGTTCACAGATACGCAGTATTTT	CASSLTLADAFTDTQYF	TRBV5-1	-	TRBD2	TRBJ2-3	17
TGCGCCAGCAGCTTGGAAGCGGGAGGCTTTAATGAGCAGTTCTTC	CASSLEAGGFNEQFF	TRBV5-1	many	TRBD2	TRBJ2-1	15
TGCGCCAGCAGTGAGGCTAGCGGGGTTCAAGATACGCAGTATTTT	CASSEASGVQDTQYF	TRBV10-2	few	TRBD2	TRBJ2-3	15
TGTGCCACCAGTGGTTGGCCGGACACTGAAGCTTTCTTT	CATSGWPDTEAFF	TRBV24-1	-	-	TRBJ1-1	13
TGCAGTGCTAGTAAAGCGGGTAGCACAGATACGCAGTATTTT	CSASKAGSTDTQYF	TRBV20-1	-	-	TRBJ2-3	14
TGTGCCAGCAGCCTAACCGGGAACAATGAGCAGTTCTTC	CASSLTGNNEQFF	TRBV7-9	many	-	TRBJ2-1	13
TGCGCCAGCAGCCAATTCGGGAGTGGTGAGACCCAGTACTTC	CASSQFGSGETQYF	TRBV5-1	many	-	TRBJ2-5	14
TGCGCCAGCAGTATGACAGGGACCTACGAGCAGTACTTC	CASSMTGTYEQYF	TRBV4-1	few	TRBD1	TRBJ2-7	13
TGTGCCAGCAGTGAACAGCCCTATGGCTACACCTTC	CASSEQPYGYTF	TRBV2	-	-	TRBJ1-2	12
TGCGCCAGCAATTCGGGACACACTTCCCCTAGCACAGATACGCAGTATTTT	CASNSGHTSPSTDTQYF	TRBV5-1	few	-	TRBJ2-3	17
TGCGCCAGCAGCCCGACGACTAGCGGGAGTATTGAGCAGTTCTTC	CASSPTTSGSIEQFF	TRBV5-1	few	TRBD2	TRBJ2-1	15
TGCAGCGTTCAGGGACTAGCGGGATCTACGGAGACCCAGTACTTC	CSVQGLAGSTETQYF	TRBV29-1	-	TRBD2	TRBJ2-5	15
TGCGCCAGCAGCCCGTCAAAGACGGGGGCCAACGTCCTGACTTTC	CASSPSKTGANVLTF	TRBV5-1	-	-	TRBJ2-6	15
TGTGCCAGCAGTTCCCCGGGAGAGCAGTACTTC	CASSSPGEQYF	TRBV12-3/TRBV12-4	many	-	TRBJ2-7	11
TGTGCCAGCAGCTTGGGAGACGGGAGGGCCATCTACGAGCAGTACTTC	CASSLGDGRAIYEQYF	TRBV5-6	many	TRBD2	TRBJ2-7	16
TGTGCCAGCATGGGACAGAGTATCTATGGCTACACCTTC	CASMGQSIYGYTF	TRBV2	many	TRBD1	TRBJ1-2	13
TGTGCCAGCAGCCGCCCCAGGGTTCAGCCCCAGCATTTT	CASSRPRVQPQHF	TRBV6-2/TRBV6-3	few	-	TRBJ1-5	13
TGTGCCAGCAGCCCCTGGAGTGGCGGGTTGACAGATACGCAGTATTTT	CASSPWSGGLTDTQYF	TRBV7-9	many	-	TRBJ2-3	16
TGTGCCAGCACGGGGGCAGACACCGGGGAGCTGTTTTTT	CASTGADTGELFF	TRBV28	many	-	TRBJ2-2	13
TGTGCCAGCAGCAATCAACAACCGGGAGTTCTGAACAATGAGCAGTTCTTC	CASSNQQPGVLNNEQFF	TRBV6-9	-	-	TRBJ2-1	17
TGTGCCAGCAGTCGATCCTCTGGGGCCGAAAGGACCCAGTACTTC	CASSRSSGAERTQYF	TRBV27	-	-	TRBJ2-5	15
TGTGCCAGCAGTTTCGCCTCGAACACCGGGGAGCTGTTTTTT	CASSFASNTGELFF	TRBV12-3/TRBV12-4	many	-	TRBJ2-2	14
TGTGCCAGCAGCTTACCAAAGTCAACGGGGGCCAAGCGGGAGACCCAGTACTTC	CASSLPKSTGAKRETQYF	TRBV11-2	many	-	TRBJ2-5	18
TGTGCCAGCGGTACAGGGACAAAACAGTATTTT	CASGTGTKQYF	TRBV12-3/TRBV12-4	few	-	TRBJ2-3	11
TGTGCCAGCAGTTTGGGAGGGGGGCCCGTGACGGCCCAGTACTTC	CASSLGGGPVTAQYF	TRBV28	few	-	TRBJ2-5	15
TGTGCCAGCTCACCACCGGACAGGTATCAAGAGACCCAGTACTTC	CASSPPDRYQETQYF	TRBV18	-	TRBD1	TRBJ2-5	15
TGTGCCAGCAGGGGACTAGCGCGCGTCTCCTACAATGAGCAGTTCTTC	CASRGLARVSYNEQFF	TRBV28	-	TRBD2	TRBJ2-1	16
TGTGCCAGCAGCTTATATGCGGACAGACCCTACAATGAGCAGTTCTTC	CASSLYADRPYNEQFF	TRBV7-3	once	-	TRBJ2-1	16
TGTGCCACCAGCAGAGCCGTTATAAGACAAGGGGTTAACACTGAAGCTTTCTTT	CATSRAVIRQGVNTEAFF	TRBV15	-	-	TRBJ1-1	18
TGTGCCAGCAGTTCAGACAGGGCGGGGGAGCAGTACTTC	CASSSDRAGEQYF	TRBV28	few	-	TRBJ2-7	13
TGTGCCACCAGCAAGGACCCCGGGACTAGCGGATACGAGCAGTACTTC	CATSKDPGTSGYEQYF	TRBV15	many	TRBD2	TRBJ2-7	16
TGTGCCAGCAGTCGGCCCGGCACAGATACGCAGTATTTT	CASSRPGTDTQYF	TRBV12-3/TRBV12-4	many	-	TRBJ2-3	13
TGTGCCACCAGTGATGTGACTAGCGGGGCTTACAATGAGCAGTTCTTC	CATSDVTSGAYNEQFF	TRBV24-1	many	TRBD2	TRBJ2-1	16
TGTGCCAGCAGTTGGGGACTCAACTACAATGAGCAGTTCTTC	CASSWGLNYNEQFF	TRBV6-2/TRBV6-3	few	-	TRBJ2-1	14
TGTGCCAGCAGCTCCGCTGACAAGGCCAACACTGAAGCTTTCTTT	CASSSADKANTEAFF	TRBV7-9	few	-	TRBJ1-1	15
TGTGCCAGCAGTTACGCCGGACTAGGCTACGAGCAGTACTTC	CASSYAGLGYEQYF	TRBV5-4	-	TRBD2	TRBJ2-7	14
TGCGCCAGCAGCCCCGGACTAGCCGAGGGGGGGGAGCAGTTCTTC	CASSPGLAEGGEQFF	TRBV5-1	few	TRBD2	TRBJ2-1	15
TGTGCCACCAGTGACCCGGGACAGGTTGGTCCCCAGCATTTT	CATSDPGQVGPQHF	TRBV24-1	-	TRBD1	TRBJ1-5	14
TGTGCCAGCAGAGGAATGACGGCCCCGAGGTTTCGTGAAAAACTGTTTTTT	CASRGMTAPRFREKLFF	TRBV12-3/TRBV12-4	many	-	TRBJ1-4	17
TGTGCCAGCATGGGGAGGTTTGCGCTCTCCTACGAGCAGTACTTC	CASMGRFALSYEQYF	TRBV28	few	-	TRBJ2-7	15
TGTGCCAGCAGTTCCCTAAGCCTGCTTCGGGAGACCCAGTACTTC	CASSSLSLLRETQYF	TRBV27	-	-	TRBJ2-5	15
TGTGCCAGCAGCTTTGCGGGACAGGGGCTCCTATACAATGAGCAGTTCTTC	CASSFAGQGLLYNEQFF	TRBV7-8	few	TRBD1	TRBJ2-1	17
TGTGCCAGCAGTTTATCCGGGGTCAGAGTCGGAACCCAGTACTTC	CASSLSGVRVGTQYF	TRBV12-3/TRBV12-4	many	-	TRBJ2-5	15
TGTGCCAGCAGCAAGGTGCCCAATCAGCCCCAGCATTTT	CASSKVPNQPQHF	TRBV3-1	-	-	TRBJ1-5	13
TGTGCCAGCAGCTTGTCTAGCGCCTACGAGCAGTACTTC	CASSLSSAYEQYF	TRBV7-8	few	-	TRBJ2-7	13
TGCGCCAGCAGCGACCGGGACAGATTACCCTATGGCTACACCTTC	CASSDRDRLPYGYTF	TRBV5-1	-	TRBD1	TRBJ1-2	15